This entry is about one TCR beta chain. This record belongs to a study of blood T cell repertoires in COVID-19. Study context: Donors in the United States, Italy and Spain gave samples during acute or convalescent COVID-19. T cells, B-cell-depleted T cells, or PBMCs provided the cDNA or gDNA that served as material.

Original analysis: Reference gene primer amplification gave nucleated cell count estimates. Assay: immunoSEQ multiplex PCR; the TCRdb copy retains only in-frame clones and omits some. Clone size and V and J calls were adopted from that table, with D and trimming inferred from the DNA. The sample includes roughly 250,000 clones, more than 80% of them seen just once. The germline V gene has CDR1 GTSNPN and CDR2 SVGIG (reference sequence). The CDR3 loop spans 15 amino acids. Trimming left V 0 bases short and J 2 bases short, with 11 bases between. Sequenced input: peripheral blood. V gene TRBV30 combines with J gene TRBJ1-3, with D possibly matching TRBD1 (6 bases). The TCR comes from a woman between 40 and 50 years old with acute or convalescent COVID-19. This chain's CDR3 is CAWSVRTAPGNTIYF. The CDR3 DNA follows: TGTGCCTGGAGTGTACGGACAGCCCCTGGAAACACCATATATTTT.